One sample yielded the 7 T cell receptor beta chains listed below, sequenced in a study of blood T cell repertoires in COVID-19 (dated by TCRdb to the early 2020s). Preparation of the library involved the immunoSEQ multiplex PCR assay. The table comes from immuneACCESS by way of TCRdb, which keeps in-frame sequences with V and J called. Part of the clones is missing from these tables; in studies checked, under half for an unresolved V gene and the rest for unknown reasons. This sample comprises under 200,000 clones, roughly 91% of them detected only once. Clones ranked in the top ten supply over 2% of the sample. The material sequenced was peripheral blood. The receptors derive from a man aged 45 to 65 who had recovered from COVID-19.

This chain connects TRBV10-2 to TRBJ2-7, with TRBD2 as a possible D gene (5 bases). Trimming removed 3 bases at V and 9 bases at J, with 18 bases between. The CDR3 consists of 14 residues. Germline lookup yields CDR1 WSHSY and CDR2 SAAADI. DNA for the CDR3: TGCGCCAGCAGTGAATTTGGACGGGATGTCGCGCAGTACTTC. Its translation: CASSEFGRDVAQYF.

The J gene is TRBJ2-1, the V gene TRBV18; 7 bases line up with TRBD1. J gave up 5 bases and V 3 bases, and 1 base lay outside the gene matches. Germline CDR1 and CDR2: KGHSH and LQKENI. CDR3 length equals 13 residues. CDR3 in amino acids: CASSPGTDNEQFF. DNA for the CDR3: TGTGCCAGCTCACCCGGGACAGACAATGAGCAGTTCTTC. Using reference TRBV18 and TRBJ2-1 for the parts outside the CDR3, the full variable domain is NAGVMQNPRHLVRRRGQEARLRCSPMKGHSHVYWYRQLPEEGLKFMVYLQKENIIDESGMPKERFSAEFPKEGPSILRIQQVVRGDSAAYFCASSPGTDNEQFFGPGTRLTVL.

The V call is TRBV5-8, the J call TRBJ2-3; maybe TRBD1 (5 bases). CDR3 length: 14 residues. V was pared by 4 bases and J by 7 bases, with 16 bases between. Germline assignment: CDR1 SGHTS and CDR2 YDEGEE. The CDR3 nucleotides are TGTGCCAGCAGCACAGGACCAATTACCTATACGCAGTATTTT. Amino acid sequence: CASSTGPITYTQYF. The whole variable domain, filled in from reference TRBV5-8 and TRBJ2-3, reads EAGVTQSPTHLIKTRGQQATLRCSPISGHTSVYWYQQALGLGLQFLLWYDEGEERNRGNFPPRFSGRQFPNYSSELNVNALELEDSALYLCASSTGPITYTQYFGPGTRLTVL.

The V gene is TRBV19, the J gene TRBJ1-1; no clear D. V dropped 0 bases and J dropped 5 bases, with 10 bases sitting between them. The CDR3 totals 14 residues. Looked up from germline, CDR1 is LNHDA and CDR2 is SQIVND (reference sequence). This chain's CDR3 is CASSIDGMRTEAFF. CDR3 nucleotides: TGTGCCAGTAGTATAGATGGCATGAGGACTGAAGCTTTCTTT. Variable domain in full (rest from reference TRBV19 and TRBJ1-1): DGGITQSPKYLFRKEGQNVTLSCEQNLNHDAMYWYRQDPGQGLRLIYYSQIVNDFQKGDIAEGYSVSREKKESFPLTVTSAQKNPTAFYLCASSIDGMRTEAFFGQGTRLTVV.

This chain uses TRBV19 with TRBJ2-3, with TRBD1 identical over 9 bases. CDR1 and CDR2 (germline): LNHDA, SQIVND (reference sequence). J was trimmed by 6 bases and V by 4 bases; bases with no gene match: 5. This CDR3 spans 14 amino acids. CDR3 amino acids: CASSRTGGEDTQYF. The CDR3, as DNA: TGTGCCAGTAGTAGAACAGGGGGCGAGGATACGCAGTATTTT.

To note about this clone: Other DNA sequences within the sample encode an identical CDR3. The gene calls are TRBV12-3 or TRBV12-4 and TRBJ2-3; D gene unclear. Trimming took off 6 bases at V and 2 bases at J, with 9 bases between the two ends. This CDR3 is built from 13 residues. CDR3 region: CASSYSSTDTQYF. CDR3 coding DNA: TGTGCCAGCAGCTACTCTTCCACAGATACGCAGTATTTT.

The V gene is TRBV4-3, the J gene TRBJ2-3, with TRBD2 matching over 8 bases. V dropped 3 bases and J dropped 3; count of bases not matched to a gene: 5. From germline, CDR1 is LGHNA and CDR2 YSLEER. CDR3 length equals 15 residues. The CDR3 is CASSHWREDTDTQYF. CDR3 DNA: TGCGCCAGCAGCCACTGGCGGGAGGATACAGATACGCAGTATTTT.